The 28 T cell receptor beta chains listed next were all sequenced from one sample in a study of shared clonotypes between healthy human individuals. Assay used: immunoSEQ multiplex PCR; TCRdb lists only in-frame clones, some missing. The sample carries about 2.1 million clones, about 94% recorded once. CD8 cells regarded as naive lacked CD45RO, were positively chosen for CCR7, and omitted terminally differentiated effector memory CD45RA+ cells. The sequenced sample consisted of naive CD8+ T cells from PBMCs. The receptor set was obtained from a man between 18 and 29 years old in good health. Some clones in this sample may be carry-over from other donors' samples.

The sample holds one count of this clone. This chain connects TRBV6-1 to TRBJ1-2, with a tentative D call TRBD1 (5 bases). Trimming removed 2 bases at V and 8 bases at J, with 12 bases between. Germline V gives CDR1 MNHNS, CDR2 SASEGT. The CDR3 length is 13 residues. This CDR3 is CASSENPGRGYTF. The CDR3 coding sequence is TGTGCCAGCAGTGAAAATCCAGGGCGAGGCTACACCTTC.

As DNA, the CDR3 is TGTGCCAGCAGTTTGAGAGCGACACGTTGGGGCGAGCAGTACTTC. This encodes CASSLRATRWGEQYF. J is TRBJ2-7 and V is TRBV28; unclear D gene. The CDR3 covers 15 residues. Germline V gene data show CDR1 as MDHEN and CDR2 as SYDVKM. Trimming took 3 bases from V and 6 from J, leaving 18 bases between them. Looking up the rest from reference TRBV28 and TRBJ2-7 gives the full variable domain: DVKVTQSSRYLVKRTGEKVFLECVQDMDHENMFWYRQDPGLGLRLIYFSYDVKMKEKGDIPEGYSVSREKKERFSLILESASTNQTSMYLCASSLRATRWGEQYFGPGTRLTVT.

V usage is TRBV28 and J usage is TRBJ1-2; D unresolved. CDR1 and CDR2 from the germline V gene are MDHEN and SYDVKM. CDR3 length: 15 amino acids. V dropped 1 base and J dropped 5 bases, with 14 bases sitting between them. CDR3 coding DNA: TGTGCCAGCAGTTTATCCCCCTTGGCGGGGTATGGCTACACCTTC. Amino acid sequence: CASSLSPLAGYGYTF.

The CDR3 sequence: CATRGGYEQYF. Here the CDR3 DNA reads TGTGCCACGAGGGGAGGGTACGAGCAGTACTTC. V is TRBV2 and J is TRBJ2-7; 7 bases agree with TRBD2. Germline loops: CDR1 SNHLY, CDR2 FYNNEI. The CDR3 contains 11 residues. The V gene end was trimmed by 10 bases and the J gene end by 4 bases; junction bases not matched to a gene: 4.

The CDR3 DNA is TGTGCCAGCAGCTTAGGGACCCGGGTGACTGAAGCTTTCTTT. Protein sequence: CASSLGTRVTEAFF. The chain couples TRBV5-6 to TRBJ1-1; a possible D gene is TRBD1 (5 bases). The CDR3 covers 14 residues. CDR1 SGHDT and CDR2 YYEEEE come from the germline V gene. Trimming removed 2 bases at V and 5 bases at J, with 13 bases between.

The chain uses TRBV5-1 and TRBJ2-7; no clear D. Germline V gives CDR1 SGHRS, CDR2 YFSETQ. Trimming removed 2 bases at V and 4 bases at J, with 13 bases between. This CDR3 contains 14 residues. The CDR3 region is CASSFSGLGYEQYF. The CDR3 DNA sequence: TGCGCCAGCAGCTTCTCCGGTTTGGGTTACGAGCAGTACTTC.

The CDR3 sequence: CARSRNRDRLVYEQYF. CDR3 bases: TGTGCCAGAAGTCGCAACCGGGACAGGTTGGTATACGAGCAGTACTTC. The chain is built from TRBV5-3 and TRBJ2-7; TRBD1 matches 8 bases. TRBV5-3 carries the ORF label, with uncertain function. The CDR3 has 16 residues. Unmatched junction bases numbered 14, after V lost 5 bases and J lost 4 bases.

In DNA, the CDR3 is TGTGCCAGCAGTTACACCTGGACAGGGAACACTGAAGCTTTCTTT. It specifies CASSYTWTGNTEAFF. The rearrangement uses TRBV6-5 and TRBJ1-1; TRBD1 matches 7 bases. The length of the CDR3 is 15 residues. Trimming removed 2 bases from V and 1 base from J; junction bases left unmatched: 4. Germline CDR1 reads MNHEY; CDR2 reads SVGAGI.

Remarks on this clone: This sample includes further DNA sequences coding for the same CDR3. This sequence joins TRBV27 and TRBJ1-5; D is unresolved. Germline V CDR1 and CDR2: MNHEY, SMNVEV (reference sequence). Trimming cost V 3 bases and J 2 bases, with 5 bases left between them. The CDR3 is 13 amino acids. In nucleotides, the CDR3 is TGTGCCAGCAGTTTCACCGGCAATCAGCCCCAGCATTTT. It encodes CASSFTGNQPQHF.

V usage is TRBV6-6 and J usage is TRBJ2-7; D possibly uses TRBD1 or TRBD2 (5 bases each). The CDR3 covers 16 residues. Germline lookup yields CDR1 MNHNY and CDR2 SVGAGI (reference sequence). Trimming pared 2 bases from V and 8 bases from J, leaving 22 bases between. CDR3 DNA: TGTGCCAGCAGTTACCTAACCGGGACCCGTTCTGATCAGCAGTACTTC. It yields the protein CASSYLTGTRSDQQYF.

This clone was counted once. The genes are TRBV19 and TRBJ1-1; D call uncertain. Germline V gives CDR1 LNHDA, CDR2 SQIVND (reference sequence). V was trimmed by 0 bases and J by 0 bases, leaving 8 bases between them. The CDR3 extends over 15 amino acids. The CDR3, as DNA: TGTGCCAGTAGTATAGATCGGACGGTGAACACTGAAGCTTTCTTT. Translated: CASSIDRTVNTEAFF.

The chain joins TRBV11-2 to TRBJ2-1; perhaps TRBD1 as D (6 bases). This CDR3 comprises 14 residues. Germline lookup yields CDR1 SGHAT and CDR2 FQNNGV. V shed 4 bases and J shed 5 bases, with 12 bases lying between them. In DNA form, the CDR3 reads TGTGCCAGCAGCTCCCGGGACATAAACAATGAGCAGTTCTTC. The encoded protein is CASSSRDINNEQFF.

The CDR3 loop reads CASSVARGLDRNEQFF. The CDR3 DNA follows: TGTGCCAGCAGCGTAGCGCGGGGACTAGACCGCAATGAGCAGTTCTTC. The chain links TRBV9 to TRBJ2-1, with 8 positions matching TRBD2. Per the germline V gene, CDR1 is SGDLS and CDR2 is YYNGEE. The CDR3 has 16 residues. J gave up 6 bases and V 0 bases, and 8 bases lay outside the gene matches.

The V call is TRBV7-9, the J call TRBJ2-2; D is tentatively TRBD1 or TRBD2 (5 bases each). The CDR3 loop spans 16 amino acids. The V and J ends lost 5 bases and 3 bases respectively, with 16 bases between them. CDR1 is SEHNR and CDR2 is FQNEAQ in the germline V gene (reference sequence). The CDR3 region has the DNA TGTGCCAGCAGCCCTAGCAGGAGAGGGGACACCGGGGAGCTGTTTTTT. The encoded protein is CASSPSRRGDTGELFF.

The chain carries TRBV28 and TRBJ1-2, with D maybe TRBD1 (6 bases). The CDR3 spans 15 residues. Germline-derived CDR1 and CDR2 are MDHEN and SYDVKM. Trimming took 4 bases from V and 4 from J, leaving 16 bases between them. The CDR3 nucleotides are TGTGCCAGCAGTTCCCTCCGGGGGGGGCTCTATGGCTACACCTTC. Its protein product is CASSSLRGGLYGYTF.

The genes are TRBV20-1 and TRBJ2-2; unclear D gene. The CDR3 has 10 residues. V was trimmed by 3 bases and J by 6 bases, leaving 2 bases between them. Germline V CDR1 and CDR2: DFQATT, SNEGSKA (reference sequence). CDR3: CSARSGELFF. The CDR3 DNA follows: TGCAGTGCTAGGTCCGGGGAGCTGTTTTTT.

A note on this clone: Other DNA variants within this sample encode the same CDR3. This chain joins TRBV19 and TRBJ2-7, with D hard to call. The germline V gene has CDR1 LNHDA and CDR2 SQIVND (reference sequence). Trimming cost V 1 base and J 1 base, with 11 bases left between them. The CDR3 has 15 amino acids. Here the CDR3 reads CASSIGTDGSYEQYF. The CDR3 DNA reads TGTGCCAGTAGTATAGGCACAGATGGATCCTACGAGCAGTACTTC.

In the case of this clone: Other DNA sequences of this sample code for an identical CDR3. This rearrangement joins TRBV29-1 to TRBJ2-3, with no clear D. CDR1 SQVTM and CDR2 ANQGSEA come from the germline V gene. The CDR3 loop spans 10 amino acids. V was trimmed by 4 bases and J by 5 bases, leaving 4 bases between them. CDR3 DNA: TGCAGCGTTGTGGGAGATACGCAGTATTTT. This translates into CSVVGDTQYF.

This clone showed up just a few times. The CDR3, as DNA: TGTGCCAGCAGCTCTATCAGCAACTATGGCTACACCTTC. Protein: CASSSISNYGYTF. The chain couples TRBV9 to TRBJ1-2; D is ambiguous. The ends were cut back, 4 bases at V and 2 bases at J, with 9 bases in the middle. CDR1 and CDR2 (germline): SGDLS, YYNGEE. This CDR3 region has 13 residues.

The J gene is TRBJ2-3, the V gene TRBV27; 7 bases fit TRBD2. CDR3 size: 13 residues. Germline V gene data show CDR1 as MNHEY and CDR2 as SMNVEV (reference sequence). V gave up 3 bases and J gave up 7 bases; unmatched junction bases: 4. DNA of the CDR3: TGTGCCAGCAGTTTGAGGACTAGTTATACGCAGTATTTT. Amino acids: CASSLRTSYTQYF.

V and J are TRBV27 and TRBJ2-7; D is unresolved. Trimming pared 8 bases from V and 0 bases from J, leaving 14 bases between. From germline, CDR1 is MNHEY and CDR2 SMNVEV (reference sequence). The CDR3 totals 14 residues. CDR3 DNA sequence: TGTGCCAGCCAAAGCTCTAGGAGCTCCTACGAGCAGTACTTC. Translated, it gives CASQSSRSSYEQYF.

This rearrangement joins TRBV5-4 to TRBJ1-2; 8 bases map to TRBD1. Unmatched junction bases numbered 7, after V lost 5 bases and J lost 4 bases. The CDR3 spans 14 residues. Germline values: CDR1 SGHNT, CDR2 YYREEE (reference sequence). In DNA, the CDR3 is TGTGCCAGCAGACCGGACAGGGACTCCTATGGCTACACCTTC. Translating it yields CASRPDRDSYGYTF.

The CDR3 DNA sequence: TGTGCCAGCAGCTCTAGGGAAGGAAGGCCTGAAGCTTTCTTT. The encoded protein is CASSSREGRPEAFF. The V and J genes are TRBV7-2 and TRBJ1-1; D gene ambiguous. There are 14 residues in the CDR3. The germline V gene has CDR1 SGHTA and CDR2 FQGNSA. V lost 4 bases to trimming and J lost 6 bases, with 15 bases between them.

With respect to this clone: Other DNA sequences in the same sample also yield this CDR3. CDR3 sequence: CATSRDRGSGANVLTF. For the CDR3, the DNA is TGTGCCACCAGCCGGGACAGGGGCTCTGGGGCCAACGTCCTGACTTTC. J is TRBJ2-6 and V is TRBV15; 10 nucleotides line up with TRBD1. Germline CDR1 LNHNV, CDR2 YYDKDF (reference sequence). The CDR3 runs 16 residues. V lost 5 bases, J lost 0 bases, and 1 base stayed unmatched. Based on the CDR3 plus reference TRBV15 and TRBJ2-6, the full variable domain is DAMVIQNPRYQVTQFGKPVTLSCSQTLNHNVMYWYQQKSSQAPKLLFHYYDKDFNNEADTPDNFQSRRPNTSFCFLDIRSPGLGDTAMYLCATSRDRGSGANVLTFGAGSRLTVL.

This chain links TRBV4-3 with TRBJ1-2; 7 nucleotides align to TRBD1. The junction had 6 bases not matched to a gene; V was cut back by 5 bases and J by 0 bases. This CDR3 contains 15 residues. Germline-derived CDR1 and CDR2 are LGHNA and YSLEER. The CDR3 DNA reads TGCGCCAGCAGCGACCGGACAGGACCTAACTATGGCTACACCTTC. The encoded protein is CASSDRTGPNYGYTF.

This chain joins TRBV6-1 and TRBJ1-1; 7 bases are shared with TRBD1. Germline assignment: CDR1 MNHNS and CDR2 SASEGT. With 3 bases clipped from V and 0 bases from J, the junction kept 10 bases outside the gene matches. This CDR3 has 17 amino acids. The DNA of the CDR3 is TGTGCCAGCAGTGACTGGGCAGGGGGGACCATGAACACTGAAGCTTTCTTT. Residues: CASSDWAGGTMNTEAFF.

The chain has TRBV9 and TRBJ2-2, with unresolved D. The CDR3 is 13 amino acids. V shed 3 bases and J shed 3 bases, with 6 bases lying between them. Germline assignment: CDR1 SGDLS and CDR2 YYNGEE. The CDR3 protein is CASSDWDTGELFF. The CDR3 DNA reads as TGTGCCAGCAGCGACTGGGACACCGGGGAGCTGTTTTTT.

J is TRBJ2-1 and V is TRBV27; D may be TRBD1 (5 bases). This CDR3 spans 14 amino acids. CDR1 and CDR2 from the germline V gene are MNHEY and SMNVEV (reference sequence). Trimming left V 5 bases short and J 12 bases short, with 20 bases between. CDR3 DNA sequence: TGTGCCAGCAGTGACACCTCGCAGGGTAAAGGGCAGTTCTTC. This encodes CASSDTSQGKGQFF.